The rows below give T cell receptor beta chains drawn from one sample of a study of pediatric ulcerative colitis. The table came from immunoSEQ multiplex PCR; TCRdb's copy has only in-frame clones and leaves some out. Among tens of thousands of clones listed, approximately 87% were seen once. Sequencing was done on a sample of blood. These receptors were taken from a boy younger than 18 who was a control in a study of pediatric ulcerative colitis. The CDR3 runs from the conserved cysteine through the conserved F or W. Clone sizes are given selectively: once, few, many, or a class where the clone is expanded.

V | size | CDR3
TRBV27 | - | CASSRGTTDNEQFF
TRBV9 | - | CASSGPLAEQETQYF
TRBV6-1 | - | CASTLSGGSSDTQYF
TRBV25-1 | - | CASSVRTGGTYEQYF
TRBV19 | - | CASSQEYRGDYTGELFF
TRBV9 | few | CASSVLAFYGYTF
TRBV15 | - | CATSLTSGGAYNEQFF
TRBV19 | - | CASSIALAGGLAQETQYF
TRBV28 | - | CASSYRGSSNQPQHF
TRBV7-8 | - | CASSLTGRGQETQYF
TRBV11-2 | - | CASSLGYEGRTSTDTQYF
TRBV27 | - | CASSLSWQAEPYGYTF
TRBV28 | once | CASSPLVLAGVSYEQYF
TRBV30 | - | CAWSDLTGLRGYTF
TRBV28 | once | CASSSTSGPNYEQYF
TRBV23-1 | - | CASTRGRGWKKTQYF
TRBV30 | - | CAWRLGGPPQYF
TRBV5-1 | - | CASRGLAGSNEQFF
TRBV25-1 | - | CASSAPGQGSGEQYF
TRBV28 | - | CASRPHRVQETQYF
TRBV30 | - | CAWSSVYGYTF
TRBV2 | - | CASSDDGPVSYGYTF
TRBV29-1 | - | CSGRTDETQYF
TRBV9 | once | CASSARQGSATEAFF
TRBV28 | - | CASTDGSSLYNEQFF
TRBV7-2 | - | CASSLVGTTTDTQYF
TRBV29-1 | - | CSVAPWGGRTVVSGNTIYF
TRBV13 | - | CASSFGERNTIYF
TRBV19 | - | CASSMRENEQFF
TRBV11-1 | - | CASSLMGSGYEQYF
TRBV6-4 | - | CASRMSSTDTQYF
TRBV7-9 | few | CASSLGSVPNTQPQHF
TRBV18 | - | CASSLRDRYTEAFF
TRBV5-4 | - | CASSSQETQYF
TRBV6-5 | - | CASSYSVEGETQYF
TRBV25-1 | - | CASSSSKDSGWKAGELFF
TRBV18 | - | CASSPLEGQGDTQYF
TRBV7-2 | - | CASSLEVVQFF
TRBV5-1 | - | CASSPGTSGRAIPYEQYF
TRBV27 | - | CASSPLGGVGDTQYF
TRBV6-1 | - | CASSEFAAREAFF
TRBV9 | - | CASSVAPGTGAYEQYF
TRBV9 | - | CASSVGLAGGLTYEQYF
TRBV2 | - | CASRKGQGTSHEQYF
TRBV5-1 | - | CASSLDLGSSYEQYF
TRBV15 | - | CATSRDLQGGPLSEQFF
TRBV4-2 | - | CASSQAGTGGGYEAFF
TRBV14 | - | CASSQDGPSSSGYTF
TRBV13 | - | CASSLGDSSYEQYF
TRBV28 | - | CASSYGQGNEKLFF
TRBV29-1 | - | CSVVITGTYNEQFF